This T cell receptor beta chain was found in a study of T cells after posttransplantation cyclophosphamide. This clone has a count of ten or more. Its antigen is unidentified. Study results and caveats: Skin or GI-infiltrating T cells shared few TRB sequences with blood.

Data came from immunoSEQ multiplex PCR; TCRdb stores just in-frame clones and leaves some out. The sample includes 42,000 or so clones, none of them occurring once. The CDR3 is 16 amino acids. V lost 7 bases and J lost 1, with 19 bases in between. Germline V lookup: CDR1 SEHNR, CDR2 FQNEAQ (reference sequence). On the day of bone marrow donation, the related graft donor provided peripheral blood. The sequenced sample consisted of PBMCs. The chain uses TRBV7-9 and TRBJ1-1, with D possibly being TRBD1 (5 bases). The clonotype comes from a woman in her forties or fifties in good health and a related stem cell transplant donor. The CDR3 DNA follows: TGTGCCAGCACTTGGACTGGGGCCGGGGGGAACACTGAAGCTTTCTTT. It yields the protein CASTWTGAGGNTEAFF.